Listed here is a single TCR beta chain. No antigen is known for it. The CDR3 has 14 residues. Trimming removed 0 bases from V and 7 bases from J, with 14 bases in between. Per germline, CDR1 SGHRS and CDR2 YFSETQ. This record comes from a study of cytomegalovirus exposure and HLA in healthy donors. Overall study findings and caveats: Associated with HLA alleles at 0.05 false discovery rate in a later analysis were 16,951 TCR beta sequences. Segments of the TCR beta V type were, in most cases, productive about 90% or about 30% of the time in an earlier analysis. V- and J-gene trimming in TCR beta was tied to a missense DCLRE1C variant by an analysis performed later.

The primer mix had 60 Vbeta and 13 Jbeta primers. Only in-frame clones appear in the TCRdb table, and some are missing; sequencing was by immunoSEQ multiplex PCR. Of approximately 110,000 clones listed, roughly four fifths were seen once; the top ten hold about 4%. The sequenced sample was PBMCs. This chain links TRBV5-1 with TRBJ2-7; tentatively, D is TRBD1 (6 bases). The clonotype was recovered from a woman aged 45 to 65 in good health and CMV-seropositive. CDR3 protein: CASSLVTGLGEQYF. DNA of the CDR3: TGCGCCAGCAGCTTGGTTACAGGGCTTGGAGAGCAGTACTTC.